The 19 T cell receptor beta chains below all came from one sample that was sequenced in a study of T cell changes during pregnancy in multiple sclerosis. TCRdb keeps only in-frame clones here, not all; method: immunoSEQ multiplex PCR. The repertoire includes 65,000 to 90,000 clones, approximately 93% of them detected once, and over 2% sits in the top ten. Sequenced here: peripheral blood, sampled in the first trimester of pregnancy. All receptors derive from a female donor with multiple sclerosis, enrolled in a pregnancy study.

V gene TRBV7-9 combines with J gene TRBJ2-7; TRBD2 aligns across 11 bases. Germline V gene lookup returns CDR1 SEHNR and CDR2 FQNEAQ (reference sequence). Trimming removed 4 bases from V and 3 bases from J; junction bases left unmatched: 5. The CDR3 totals 15 residues. As DNA, the CDR3 is TGTGCCAGCAGCTCGGGACTAGCGGTACTCTACGAGCAGTACTTC. It codes for CASSSGLAVLYEQYF.

The count of this clone is one. The V gene is TRBV5-4, the J gene TRBJ2-3; D perhaps matches TRBD1 (6 bases). Germline values: CDR1 SGHNT, CDR2 YYREEE (reference sequence). This CDR3 is 15 amino acids long. CDR3 sequence: CALKGQGIGTDTQYF. CDR3 in DNA: TGTGCTCTAAAGGGTCAGGGGATCGGCACAGATACGCAGTATTTT. Full variable domain (outside the CDR3, taken from reference TRBV5-4 and TRBJ2-3): ETGVTQSPTHLIKTRGQQVTLRCSSQSGHNTVSWYQQALGQGPQFIFQYYREEENGRGNFPPRFSGLQFPNYSSELNVNALELDDSALYLCALKGQGIGTDTQYFGPGTRLTVL.

This chain uses TRBV5-1 with TRBJ1-1; TRBD1 might be the D (5 bases). Germline V gene sequence: CDR1 SGHRS, CDR2 YFSETQ. The germline V and J ends were trimmed by 0 bases and 1 base, with 19 bases remaining between them. This CDR3 comprises 18 residues. The CDR3 nucleotides are TGCGCCAGCAGCTTGGGTCGACAGACGCTTAACAGGAACACTGAAGCTTTCTTT. Its protein is CASSLGRQTLNRNTEAFF.

The gene calls are TRBV27 and TRBJ2-3; the match to TRBD1 covers 9 bases. This CDR3 region has 15 residues. V gave up 3 bases and J gave up 3 bases; unmatched junction bases: 4. Germline V lookup: CDR1 MNHEY, CDR2 SMNVEV (reference sequence). The CDR3 region is CASSFRQGGTDTQYF. In DNA form, the CDR3 reads TGTGCCAGCAGTTTCCGACAGGGGGGTACAGATACGCAGTATTTT.

This clone appeared a single time. The V call is TRBV30, the J call TRBJ1-2; weak D call: TRBD1 (6 bases). The germline CDR1 and CDR2 sequences are GTSNPN and SVGIG (reference sequence). V lost 7 bases and J lost 2, with 14 bases in between. The CDR3 consists of 13 residues. As DNA, the CDR3 is TGTGCCTCTGCGACAGGTGTAAACTATGGCTACACCTTC. Protein: CASATGVNYGYTF.

V gene TRBV25-1 combines with J gene TRBJ2-7; 7 nucleotides match TRBD2. The CDR3 sequence is 15 residues long. With 3 bases clipped from V and 3 bases from J, the junction kept 8 bases outside the gene matches. Per germline, CDR1 MGHDK and CDR2 SYGVNS. The CDR3 protein is CASSDAGRGSYEQYF. CDR3 coding DNA: TGTGCCAGCAGTGACGCGGGGCGGGGGAGCTACGAGCAGTACTTC.

The V gene is TRBV7-9, the J gene TRBJ2-1, with 10 bases identical to TRBD1. This CDR3 region has 16 residues. The V segment lost 4 bases and the J segment 8 bases; nucleotides outside the gene matches: 11. Germline V gives CDR1 SEHNR, CDR2 FQNEAQ (reference sequence). The CDR3 loop reads CASSSPWGQGTHEQFF. The CDR3 bases are TGTGCCAGCAGCTCCCCGTGGGGACAGGGGACCCATGAGCAGTTCTTC.

The CDR3 nucleotides read TGTGCCATCAGCCCCGCGGGGAGCAATTCACCCCTCCACTTT. Translating gives CAISPAGSNSPLHF. This rearrangement joins TRBV10-3 to TRBJ1-6; D is unclear. The CDR3 sequence is 14 residues long. Germline CDR1 ENHRY, CDR2 SYGVKD. Trimming pared 6 bases from V and 7 bases from J, leaving 13 bases between.

This chain links TRBV30 with TRBJ2-7, with 8 bases fitting TRBD2. The length of the CDR3 is 14 residues. Unmatched junction bases numbered 5, after V lost 3 bases and J lost 1 base. Germline V CDR1 and CDR2: GTSNPN, SVGIG (reference sequence). The CDR3 loop reads CAWSLAGGSYEQYF. CDR3 sequence (DNA): TGTGCCTGGAGCCTAGCGGGTGGGTCCTACGAGCAGTACTTC.

The gene calls are TRBV10-3 and TRBJ2-7, with TRBD1 identical over 7 bases. V dropped 6 bases and J dropped 3; count of bases not matched to a gene: 2. The V gene's germline CDR1 is ENHRY and CDR2 SYGVKD. The CDR3 has 12 amino acids. As DNA, the CDR3 is TGTGCCATCAGAGGGGACAGCTACGAGCAGTACTTC. Translated, it gives CAIRGDSYEQYF.

V is TRBV18 and J is TRBJ1-2; D is perhaps TRBD1 (5 bases). This CDR3 contains 17 residues. In germline, CDR1 is KGHSH, CDR2 LQKENI. With 3 bases removed from V and 8 bases from J, the gap between germline ends came to 25 bases. CDR3: CASSPGRFAGPFGGYTF. In DNA form, the CDR3 reads TGTGCCAGCTCACCCGGCCGGTTCGCAGGGCCTTTCGGGGGCTACACCTTC.

The J gene is TRBJ2-7, the V gene TRBV7-6; TRBD1 aligns across 11 bases. V lost 5 bases and J lost 3; bases outside the gene matches: 9. CDR1 is SGHVS, CDR2 FNYEAQ, per germline. There are 16 residues in the CDR3. CDR3 amino acids: CASSPTWTGGSYEQYF. The CDR3 DNA reads as TGTGCCAGCAGCCCGACATGGACAGGGGGCAGCTACGAGCAGTACTTC.

The chain links TRBV7-8 to TRBJ1-2; TRBD1 might be the D (5 bases). Trimming took 5 bases from V and 4 from J, leaving 14 bases between them. The CDR3 contains 14 residues. Germline-derived CDR1 and CDR2 are SGHVS and FQNEAQ. This CDR3 is CASSPSDRGYGYTF. CDR3 coding DNA: TGTGCCAGCAGCCCCTCCGATAGGGGCTATGGCTACACCTTC.

This chain links TRBV10-3 with TRBJ2-7, with 7 positions matching TRBD2. The J segment lost 6 bases and the V segment lost 4 bases, leaving 3 bases of the junction unmatched. This CDR3 comprises 12 residues. Germline-derived CDR1 and CDR2 are ENHRY and SYGVKD. CDR3 protein: CAISAGGGEQYF. For the CDR3, the DNA is TGTGCCATCAGTGCGGGGGGAGGCGAGCAGTACTTC.

The chain combines TRBV4-3 with TRBJ2-3; no clear D. The germline CDR1 and CDR2 sequences are LGHNA and YSLEER. Trimming left V 0 bases short and J 8 bases short, with 18 bases between. The CDR3 has 16 residues. DNA for the CDR3: TGCGCCAGCAGCCAAGACTCTCTCCCAGGTTTAGGTACGCAGTATTTT. Translated, it gives CASSQDSLPGLGTQYF.

The chain links TRBV4-1 to TRBJ1-3; 10 positions agree with TRBD1. The CDR3 spans 20 residues. Germline CDR1 and CDR2: MGHRA and YSYEKL. The junction had 14 bases not matched to a gene; V was cut back by 3 bases and J by 0 bases. The CDR3 DNA reads TGCGCCAGCAGCCATGCGACAGGGGGCGCCTACCCTCTCTCTGGAAACACCATATATTTT. It translates to CASSHATGGAYPLSGNTIYF.

The rearrangement links TRBV18 to TRBJ2-5; D is possibly TRBD2 (5 bases). Germline V lookup: CDR1 KGHSH, CDR2 LQKENI. Trimming pared 1 base from V and 0 bases from J, leaving 6 bases between. The CDR3 runs 14 residues. CDR3 residues: CASSPREYQETQYF. For the CDR3, the DNA is TGTGCCAGCTCACCACGGGAGTACCAAGAGACCCAGTACTTC.

The chain links TRBV9 to TRBJ2-3; TRBD2 agrees at 11 bases. CDR1 SGDLS and CDR2 YYNGEE come from the germline V gene. After removal of 0 bases from V and 2 bases from J, the junction contained 11 bases not matched to a gene. This CDR3 comprises 19 residues. Here the CDR3 DNA reads TGTGCCAGCAGCGTAGGTCCTAGCGGGGGGCTTGGGGTCACAGATACGCAGTATTTT. As protein: CASSVGPSGGLGVTDTQYF.

This chain links TRBV9 with TRBJ1-1; D is unclear. Germline assignment: CDR1 SGDLS and CDR2 YYNGEE. V lost 4 bases and J lost 4, with 17 bases in between. This CDR3 contains 15 residues. CDR3 in amino acids: CASSPWQDAGTEAFF. DNA of the CDR3: TGTGCCAGCAGCCCCTGGCAGGACGCGGGCACTGAAGCTTTCTTT.